Sequencing of this T cell receptor (beta chain) was carried out in a study of blood T cell repertoires in COVID-19 (dated by TCRdb to 2019 to 2021). In the study overall: Collaborator samples came from the United States, Italy and Spain and covered acute and convalescent phases of COVID-19. The prospective study material was composed of cDNA or gDNA derived from T cells, B-cell-depleted T cells, or PBMCs. Nearly every sample came with metadata listing a de-identified subject ID, COVID-19 status, age in years and sex. The dataset comprised deeply sampled blood TCRbeta repertoires from subjects exposed to, actively infected with, or recovered from COVID-19. Samples came from the ongoing ImmuneRACE study (first 160 participants) plus 1,254 subjects from 6 global collaborators. A freely available public database, intended as a resource for researchers studying the immune response to SARS-CoV-2, is where the repertoires were released. Where available, HLA class I and class II types were taken from metadata supplied by the sample provider and were not determined by assay-based typing. Study-wide findings and limitations: How much clinical and demographic metadata was included differed by source and by participant, and the metadata was provided uncurated.

TCRbeta CDR3 regions were amplified from genomic DNA by means of the immunoSEQ Assay, a bias-controlled multiplex PCR. On the authors' methods: The number of nucleated cells in each sample was estimated from the amplification of reference gene primers within the assay. To quantify the absolute abundance of each unique TCRbeta CDR3 rearrangement, sequence reads were collapsed and filtered. For each sample, productive Simpson clonality was calculated as the square root of Simpson's diversity index across productive rearrangements. TCRdb re-hosts the immuneACCESS table, in-frame sequences only. Its copies lack some clones; in the studies checked, an unresolved V gene accounts for under half of them, and the cause for the rest is not known. For V, J and clone size, that table is used; D and trimming come from the DNA. The sample table shows roughly 100,000 clones, and approximately 78% are seen once. The top ten constitute about 9.6% of the sample.

This clone appeared a few times. No cognate antigen has been identified for it. Base qualities are not at hand, and no much larger clone is one base apart. V is trimmed back by 4 bases and J by 4 bases, and the junction contains 0 bases that no gene match accounts for. The CDR1 and CDR2 encoded by the germline V gene are SGHAT and FQNNGV. The CDR3 starts with the cysteine, ends with the phenylalanine, and has 13 residues. Solely the CDR3 DNA is kept, with 39 bases framed from the first base. Whole blood was collected in K2EDTA tubes by collaborating institutions according to the institutions' own protocols. For TCRbeta analysis, collaborator samples were shipped as frozen whole blood, as isolated PBMCs, or as DNA extracted from either sample type.

What was sequenced was peripheral blood. Recombination connected TRBV11-2 to TRBJ2-5, with 10 bases matching TRBD1. This sequence was found in a man aged 55 to 70 with active or convalescent COVID-19. The DNA sequence is given as TGTGCCAGCAGCTGGGACAGGGGAGAGACCCAGTACTTC. Protein translation: CASSWDRGETQYF. Full variable domain (CDR3 extended with the reference TRBV11-2 and TRBJ2-5 proteins): EAGVAQSPRYKIIEKRQSVAFWCNPISGHATLYWYQQILGQGPKLLIQFQNNGVVDDSQLPKDRFSAERLKGVDSTLKIQPAKLEDSAVYLCASSWDRGETQYFGPGTRLLVL.